One and the same sample provided the 3 T cell receptor beta chains below, sequenced in a study of cytomegalovirus exposure and HLA in healthy donors. Researchers ran the PCR with 60 Vbeta and 13 Jbeta primers. Sequenced by immunoSEQ multiplex PCR; TCRdb stores in-frame clones only, minus some. There are 100,000 or so clones in the sample; 77% occur only once, and about 8.3% lies in the top ten. Material for sequencing was PBMCs. The source is a woman in her forties in good health and CMV-seropositive.

The chain has TRBV5-5 and TRBJ2-1, with TRBD1 as a possible D gene (5 bases). Trimming pared 1 base from V and 1 base from J, leaving 9 bases between. The CDR3 totals 15 residues. Germline V gives CDR1 SGHKS, CDR2 YYEKEE (reference sequence). The CDR3: CASSLRQGSYNEQFF. In DNA, the CDR3 is TGTGCCAGCAGCTTGCGGCAGGGATCCTACAATGAGCAGTTCTTC. The full variable domain, rest sourced from reference TRBV5-5 and TRBJ2-1, is DAGVTQSPTHLIKTRGQQVTLRCSPISGHKSVSWYQQVLGQGPQFIFQYYEKEERGRGNFPDRFSARQFPNYSSELNVNALLLGDSALYLCASSLRQGSYNEQFFGPGTRLTVL.

The rearrangement links TRBV5-6 to TRBJ2-1, with 8 bases fitting TRBD1. V gave up 4 bases and J gave up 7 bases; unmatched junction bases: 7. From germline, CDR1 is SGHDT and CDR2 YYEEEE. The CDR3 has 14 amino acids. CDR3 in amino acids: CASSRYYRGNEQFF. The CDR3 DNA reads TGTGCCAGCAGCAGGTACTACAGGGGGAATGAGCAGTTCTTC.

The chain links TRBV27 to TRBJ1-2, with TRBD1 as a possible D gene (6 bases). Trimming removed 3 bases from V and 8 bases from J, with 25 bases in between. Germline values: CDR1 MNHEY, CDR2 SMNVEV (reference sequence). CDR3 length equals 17 residues. The CDR3 region is CASSFYPDRGGPKGYTF. The CDR3 DNA follows: TGTGCCAGCAGTTTTTATCCCGATCGAGGGGGACCGAAAGGCTACACCTTC.